The 27 T cell receptor beta chains listed next were all sequenced from one sample in a study of blood T cell repertoires in COVID-19. The method was immunoSEQ multiplex PCR; TCRdb's version includes in-frame clones alone and lacks a portion of them. The table lists 50,000 to 65,000 clones, about 90% of them singletons, with about 7% in the top ten. Material for sequencing was peripheral blood. These receptor sequences come from a woman aged 55-75 years with active or convalescent COVID-19.

V and J are TRBV30 and TRBJ2-3, with D maybe TRBD2 (7 bases). Germline CDR1 GTSNPN, CDR2 SVGIG (reference sequence). The germline V and J ends were trimmed by 2 bases and 2 bases, with 11 bases remaining between them. This CDR3 spans 14 amino acids. CDR3 coding DNA: TGTGCCTGGAGTCGGGGGGCCGTCACAGATACGCAGTATTTT. Its protein is CAWSRGAVTDTQYF.

The chain employs TRBV28 and TRBJ1-2, with D perhaps TRBD1 (5 bases). The CDR3 is 14 residues long. V was cut by 2 bases and J by 8 bases, with 15 bases left in between. Germline CDR1 reads MDHEN; CDR2 reads SYDVKM. The CDR3 loop reads CASSLRQPLSGYTF. CDR3 sequence (DNA): TGTGCCAGCAGTTTAAGACAGCCCCTCAGCGGCTACACCTTC.

This chain links TRBV2 with TRBJ2-7; no firm D call. The V end lost 10 bases, the J end lost 1 base, and 14 bases lay between the germline ends. The CDR3 is made up of 13 amino acids. The germline gives CDR1 SNHLY, CDR2 FYNNEI. The CDR3 loop is CATATVLSYEQYF. The CDR3 bases are TGTGCCACCGCCACGGTGCTATCCTACGAGCAGTACTTC.

This sequence joins TRBV6-5 and TRBJ1-5, with D unclear. CDR1 MNHEY and CDR2 SVGAGI come from the germline V gene. CDR3 length: 13 amino acids. Trimming removed 6 bases from V and 7 bases from J, with 13 bases in between. The CDR3 bases are TGTGCCAGCAGGTTAGCAGTAGGACAGCCCCAGCATTTT. This translates into CASRLAVGQPQHF.

The CDR3 DNA reads TGTGCCAGCTCACCGAAACAGGGGGCGAATGCTGAAGCTTTCTTT. Amino acid sequence: CASSPKQGANAEAFF. V gene TRBV18 combines with J gene TRBJ1-1; TRBD1 matches at 9 bases. The trim removed 3 bases at V and 6 bases at J, leaving 8 bases unmatched. The CDR3 loop spans 15 amino acids. CDR1 is KGHSH and CDR2 is LQKENI in the germline V gene.

The chain joins TRBV6-1 to TRBJ1-2; 7 bases align to TRBD1. Germline V gene sequence: CDR1 MNHNS, CDR2 SASEGT. This CDR3 region has 13 residues. The junction had 6 bases not matched to a gene; V was cut back by 3 bases and J by 8 bases. CDR3: CASSDPAGGGYTF. The CDR3 nucleotides read TGTGCCAGCAGTGACCCGGCAGGGGGGGGCTACACCTTC.

This clone has a handful of counts. This chain links TRBV5-1 with TRBJ1-4; the match to TRBD1 covers 7 bases. The germline V gene encodes CDR1 SGHRS and CDR2 YFSETQ. The CDR3 extends over 15 amino acids. V dropped 4 bases and J dropped 8; count of bases not matched to a gene: 11. The CDR3: CASSGDTGAQEKLFF. The CDR3 DNA reads TGCGCCAGCAGCGGAGACACAGGGGCGCAAGAAAAACTGTTTTTT.

The chain carries TRBV2 and TRBJ1-5; D is perhaps TRBD1 (6 bases). The germline V gene encodes CDR1 SNHLY and CDR2 FYNNEI. With 6 bases removed from V and 6 bases from J, the gap between germline ends came to 15 bases. CDR3 size: 14 residues. CDR3 nucleotide sequence: TGTGCCAGCAGAACCACAGGGACTAGTCAGCCCCAGCATTTT. Translating gives CASRTTGTSQPQHF.

J is TRBJ2-3 and V is TRBV6-5, with D perhaps TRBD2 (7 bases). Trimming left V 4 bases short and J 5 bases short, with 16 bases between. CDR1 and CDR2 from the germline V gene are MNHEY and SVGAGI. This CDR3 contains 15 residues. Written as DNA, the CDR3 is TGTGCCAGCAGTTCCTGGGGGGGCGGGAGAGATACGCAGTATTTT. As protein: CASSSWGGGRDTQYF.

This chain joins TRBV7-2 and TRBJ2-7, with D possibly being TRBD1 (6 bases). This CDR3 has 16 residues. Germline V gene sequence: CDR1 SGHTA, CDR2 FQGNSA. V lost 5 bases to trimming and J lost 4 bases, with 21 bases between them. CDR3: CASSRPSQGREYEQYF. In DNA form, the CDR3 reads TGTGCCAGCAGCCGCCCCTCACAGGGCAGGGAGTACGAGCAGTACTTC.

The chain carries TRBV18 and TRBJ2-6; D is perhaps TRBD2 (5 bases). This CDR3 region has 16 residues. V lost 0 bases, J lost 1 base, and 7 bases lay in between. Germline V gene data show CDR1 as KGHSH and CDR2 as LQKENI. The CDR3 coding sequence is TGTGCCAGCTCACCACCGGGAGTTTCTGGGGCCAACGTCCTGACTTTC. This encodes CASSPPGVSGANVLTF.

The chain employs TRBV30 and TRBJ2-3; a possible D gene is TRBD2 (6 bases). Trimming pared 8 bases from V and 3 bases from J, leaving 15 bases between. CDR3 length equals 13 residues. The germline CDR1 and CDR2 sequences are GTSNPN and SVGIG (reference sequence). The CDR3 DNA reads as TGTGCCGGAGGTAGCGGCCCTACAGATACGCAGTATTTT. Translating it yields CAGGSGPTDTQYF. Filled out from reference TRBV30 and TRBJ2-3, the complete variable domain reads SQTIHQWPATLVQPVGSPLSLECTVEGTSNPNLYWYRQAAGRGLQLLFYSVGIGQISSEVPQNLSASRPQDRQFILSSKKLLLSDSGFYLCAGGSGPTDTQYFGPGTRLTVL.

V is TRBV7-9 and J is TRBJ1-2, with a possible D match to TRBD1 (5 bases). Looked up from germline, CDR1 is SEHNR and CDR2 is FQNEAQ (reference sequence). The CDR3 has 15 amino acids. The V end was cut by 5 bases, the J end by 8 bases, with 21 bases between. This CDR3 is CASSLERTSGSGYTF. Here the CDR3 DNA reads TGTGCCAGCAGCCTCGAGAGGACATCGGGCTCCGGCTACACCTTC.

The chain employs TRBV30 and TRBJ1-3; perhaps TRBD1 as D (6 bases). This CDR3 has 17 amino acids. Germline CDR1 reads GTSNPN; CDR2 reads SVGIG (reference sequence). Trimming stripped 0 bases from V and 0 bases from J, with 15 bases between. CDR3 amino acids: CAWSVLGGRSSGNTIYF. The CDR3 coding sequence is TGTGCCTGGAGTGTCCTAGGGGGACGGAGCTCTGGAAACACCATATATTTT.

J is TRBJ2-2 and V is TRBV11-2; 9 bases fit TRBD1. V was clipped by 7 bases and J by 6 bases; unmatched bases: 15. The CDR3 length is 17 residues. The V gene's germline CDR1 is SGHAT and CDR2 FQNNGV. The CDR3 sequence is CASIPRGRQGVPGELFF. CDR3 sequence (DNA): TGTGCCAGCATTCCTAGGGGGAGACAGGGGGTTCCCGGGGAGCTGTTTTTT.

The chain has TRBV7-2 and TRBJ1-3, with D hard to call. Trimming took off 5 bases at V and 4 bases at J, with 9 bases between the two ends. CDR3 length equals 13 residues. Germline assignment: CDR1 SGHTA and CDR2 FQGNSA. DNA of the CDR3: TGTGCCAGCAGCCAACAAATGGGAAACACCATATATTTT. It translates to CASSQQMGNTIYF. Filled out from reference TRBV7-2 and TRBJ1-3, the complete variable domain reads GAGVSQSPSNKVTEKGKDVELRCDPISGHTALYWYRQSLGQGLEFLIYFQGNSAPDKSGLPSDRFSAERTGGSVSTLTIQRTQQEDSAVYLCASSQQMGNTIYFGEGSWLTVV.

The chain uses TRBV5-1 and TRBJ2-2; a possible D gene is TRBD2 (6 bases). Trimming stripped 1 base from V and 2 bases from J, with 9 bases between. Germline V gene lookup returns CDR1 SGHRS and CDR2 YFSETQ. This CDR3 comprises 15 residues. In DNA, the CDR3 is TGCGCCAGCAGCTTGCGGAGGGTCAACACCGGGGAGCTGTTTTTT. This gives the protein CASSLRRVNTGELFF. Based on the CDR3 plus reference TRBV5-1 and TRBJ2-2, the full variable domain is KAGVTQTPRYLIKTRGQQVTLSCSPISGHRSVSWYQQTPGQGLQFLFEYFSETQRNKGNFPGRFSGRQFSNSRSEMNVSTLELGDSALYLCASSLRRVNTGELFFGEGSRLTVL.

The CDR3 spells CASSPLTGVIGNTIYF. The CDR3 nucleotides are TGTGCCAGCTCACCACTTACAGGGGTTATTGGAAACACCATATATTTT. This chain uses TRBV18 with TRBJ1-3, with 7 bases fitting TRBD1. Trimming at V came to 1 base and at J to 3 bases, leaving 6 bases not matched to a gene. Germline lookup yields CDR1 KGHSH and CDR2 LQKENI. CDR3 size: 16 residues.

Remarks on this clone: Other DNA variants within this sample encode the same CDR3. The chain couples TRBV5-1 to TRBJ2-3; TRBD1 agrees at 10 bases. The CDR3 length is 15 residues. The germline V gene encodes CDR1 SGHRS and CDR2 YFSETQ. V shed 2 bases and J 1 base; nucleotides not matched to a gene: 1. CDR3 nucleotide sequence: TGCGCCAGCAGCTTCGGGACAGGGGGCACAGATACGCAGTATTTT. Translating gives CASSFGTGGTDTQYF.

This clone was seen once. The chain uses TRBV5-6 and TRBJ2-5, with 10 bases fitting TRBD2. Germline lookup yields CDR1 SGHDT and CDR2 YYEEEE. The junction had 8 bases not matched to a gene; V was cut back by 0 bases and J by 3 bases. This CDR3 is 17 amino acids long. This chain's CDR3 is CASSLDGSGGAKETQYF. The CDR3 DNA reads TGTGCCAGCAGCTTGGATGGGAGCGGGGGGGCAAAAGAGACCCAGTACTTC. Full variable domain (rest looked up from reference TRBV5-6 and TRBJ2-5): DAGVTQSPTHLIKTRGQQVTLRCSPKSGHDTVSWYQQALGQGPQFIFQYYEEEERQRGNFPDRFSGHQFPNYSSELNVNALLLGDSALYLCASSLDGSGGAKETQYFGPGTRLLVL.

This clone showed up just once. The J gene is TRBJ2-5, the V gene TRBV9; weak D call: TRBD1 (5 bases). Germline values: CDR1 SGDLS, CDR2 YYNGEE. The V gene lost 3 bases and the J gene lost 4 bases, with 16 bases spanning the gap. The CDR3 has 15 residues. In nucleotides, the CDR3 is TGTGCCAGCAGCGGACCTTCGGGCAGGGCAGAGACCCAGTACTTC. This translates into CASSGPSGRAETQYF. Full variable domain (remainder filled in from reference TRBV9 and TRBJ2-5): DSGVTQTPKHLITATGQRVTLRCSPRSGDLSVYWYQQSLDQGLQFLIQYYNGEERAKGNILERFSAQQFPDLHSELNLSSLELGDSALYFCASSGPSGRAETQYFGPGTRLLVL.

CDR3: CASSLSRGFITEAFF. CDR3 bases: TGTGCCAGCAGCCTGAGTCGGGGGTTTATCACTGAAGCTTTCTTT. J is TRBJ1-1 and V is TRBV7-6; D is possibly TRBD1 (5 bases). The germline CDR1 and CDR2 sequences are SGHVS and FNYEAQ. The V gene lost 5 bases and the J gene lost 4 bases, with 17 bases spanning the gap. The CDR3 runs 15 residues.

V is TRBV5-4 and J is TRBJ1-2, with 11 nucleotides matching TRBD1. Germline CDR1 SGHNT, CDR2 YYREEE (reference sequence). The CDR3 covers 17 residues. With 4 bases clipped from V and 5 bases from J, the junction kept 13 bases outside the gene matches. CDR3 nucleotides: TGTGCCAGCAGCCGTACCGTCAGGACAGGGGGCGCTTATGGCTACACCTTC. Its protein is CASSRTVRTGGAYGYTF. The full variable domain, completed using reference TRBV5-4 and TRBJ1-2, is ETGVTQSPTHLIKTRGQQVTLRCSSQSGHNTVSWYQQALGQGPQFIFQYYREEENGRGNFPPRFSGLQFPNYSSELNVNALELDDSALYLCASSRTVRTGGAYGYTFGSGTRLTVV.

This chain links TRBV19 with TRBJ2-1; TRBD1 agrees at 10 bases. V shed 3 bases, J shed 1 base, and the junction held 0 bases outside the gene matches. The CDR3 runs 15 residues. CDR1 is LNHDA, CDR2 SQIVND, per germline (reference sequence). DNA for the CDR3: TGTGCCAGTAGTATGGGACAGGGGTCCTACAATGAGCAGTTCTTC. Protein: CASSMGQGSYNEQFF.

The genes are TRBV7-8 and TRBJ1-1; 11 nucleotides agree with TRBD1. Germline loops: CDR1 SGHVS, CDR2 FQNEAQ. The CDR3 extends over 13 amino acids. The junction had 6 bases not matched to a gene; V was cut back by 5 bases and J by 10 bases. CDR3 residues: CASSQDRGRLAFF. CDR3 in DNA: TGTGCCAGCAGCCAGGACAGGGGGCGCTTAGCTTTCTTT.

This chain joins TRBV7-9 and TRBJ1-5; no firm D call. The germline V gene encodes CDR1 SEHNR and CDR2 FQNEAQ (reference sequence). Trimming left V 11 bases short and J 4 bases short, with 9 bases between. The CDR3 contains 11 residues. CDR3 residues: CASNSNQPQHF. DNA of the CDR3: TGTGCCTCGAACTCGAATCAGCCCCAGCATTTT.

The rearrangement joins TRBV4-1 to TRBJ2-7; D might be TRBD1 (6 bases). V gave up 4 bases and J gave up 2 bases, with 15 bases separating them. This CDR3 has 15 amino acids. Germline V lookup: CDR1 MGHRA, CDR2 YSYEKL. Written as DNA, the CDR3 is TGCGCCAGCAGCCTGGAACAGGGCCACCCCTACGAGCAGTACTTC. This translates into CASSLEQGHPYEQYF.